The clone carrying this T cell receptor (beta chain) was seen at least ten times. Antigen specificity is unknown. The germline V and J ends were trimmed by 1 base and 3 bases, with 3 bases remaining between them. CDR3 length: 11 amino acids. Germline CDR1 and CDR2: DFQATT and SNEGSKA (reference sequence). TCRdb re-analysed the RT-PCR reads in MiXCR, keeping a single row per CDR3 protein. The repertoire has some 480,000 distinct CDR3 sequences, about a tenth of them found once; the top ten carry 10% to 15%. The data belong to a study of response to subunit inactivated influenza vaccine. Broader study findings: Authors proposed each seasonal influenza vaccination draws in few new T cells.

Source: PBMCs from blood, taken 35 to 45 days after vaccination. The chain combines TRBV20-1 with TRBJ1-1, with D hard to call. This TCR came from a man aged 50 to 60 who received an inactivated influenza vaccine. CDR3 DNA: TGCAGTGCTAGAGGGCACACTGAAGCTTTCTTT. It yields the protein CSARGHTEAFF.